This T cell receptor (beta chain) was identified in a study of blood T cells in healthy people across ages. Across the whole study: Capture by template switching was about one barcoded beta molecule per two T cells.

This CDR3 region has 17 residues. Germline V gene data show CDR1 as MNHNS and CDR2 as SASEGT. Sample-barcoded 5' priming and a J-beta primer mix drove a second PCR of about 7 to 12 cycles. TCRdb recomputed calls from the 5' RACE reads with MiXCR, one row per CDR3 protein. The table has some 1,800,000 distinct CDR3 sequences, roughly two fifths seen once. General study points: Any conclusive comparison of naive versus antigen-experienced cells was prevented by using unsorted PBMCs.

With each sample, at least 5 micrograms of total RNA were extracted. This clonotype was seen a few times. Its antigen is undetermined. J is TRBJ2-4 and V is TRBV6-1; D gene unclear. The J call may be mistaken, given a closer DNA end match to TRBJ2-5. Sequencing used blood. The receptor was isolated from a human donor in good health. The CDR3: CASSPFGGSYTQETQYF. CDR3 nucleotide sequence: TGTGCCAGCAGCCCCTTCGGCGGTAGCTACACCCAAGAGACCCAGTACTTC.